This T cell receptor beta chain was retrieved from a study of breast tumors, draining lymph nodes, adjacent tissues. The V segment lost 4 bases and the J segment 6 bases; nucleotides outside the gene matches: 8. The CDR3 is 15 amino acids. The germline V gene encodes CDR1 SGHTA and CDR2 FQGNSA. Samples came from axillary lymph nodes draining the breast cancer. This clonotype was detected ten times or more. TCRdb reanalysed the multiplex PCR reads using MiXCR and keeps one entry per CDR3 protein. The sample yields about 230,000 distinct CDR3 sequences, approximately 30% seen once. The gene calls are TRBV7-2 and TRBJ2-2, with 7 bases matching TRBD2. Sequencing input: axillary lymph node tissue. This TCR was sampled from a female donor with breast cancer. Some clones in this sample may be carry-over from other donors' samples. The CDR3 spells CASSSRSLAAGELFF. CDR3 in DNA: TGTGCCAGCAGCTCACGAAGTCTAGCGGCCGGGGAGCTGTTTTTT.